This T cell receptor (beta chain) comes out of a study of STAT5B mutations in CD4+ large granular lymphocyte leukemia. The CDR3 runs 14 residues. V was cut by 7 bases and J by 0 bases, with 13 bases left in between. Germline-derived CDR1 and CDR2 are MDHEN and SYDVKM. TCRdb's table, derived via immunoSEQ multiplex PCR, lists solely in-frame clones and lacks some. Of 25,000 to 40,000 clones in the sample, around 81% are singletons; the top ten hold about 4.4%. The clonotype comes from a human donor in good health. Source material: CD4+ T cells from blood buffy coats. This rearrangement joins TRBV28 to TRBJ2-7, with D maybe TRBD2 (5 bases). The CDR3 DNA is TGTGCCAGCACCTCTGGGAGTCTCTCCTACGAGCAGTACTTC. Its translation: CASTSGSLSYEQYF.